This T cell receptor (beta chain) was captured in a study of cytomegalovirus exposure and HLA in healthy donors. CDR1 is SEHNR and CDR2 is FQNEAQ in the germline V gene (reference sequence). V was pared by 5 bases and J by 3 bases, with 7 bases of the junction left unmatched. The CDR3 covers 16 residues. Concerning this clone itself: Its antigen remains unidentified.

Findings and caveats of the study: Exclusion as indistinguishable affected some V segments, including TRBV6-2 and TRBV6-3. When a later analysis was performed, an Asian-associated ancestry cluster reportedly had fewer N-insertions than the roughly 730-donor mean.

PCR employed 60 Vbeta and 13 Jbeta primers. Using immunoSEQ multiplex PCR, the repertoire was profiled, and TCRdb retains in-frame clones only, with some absent. The sample includes approximately 280,000 clones, roughly 89% of them seen just once. The clonotype comes from a woman under 30 in good health and CMV-seronegative. Sequenced: PBMCs. V and J are TRBV7-9 and TRBJ1-5; 10 bases are a match to TRBD1. CDR3 nucleotide sequence: TGTGCCAGCAGCACGGGGGACAGGGGAACCAATCAGCCCCAGCATTTT. It specifies CASSTGDRGTNQPQHF. The variable domain in full, with the rest retrieved from reference TRBV7-9 and TRBJ1-5, is DTGVSQNPRHKITKRGQNVTFRCDPISEHNRLYWYRQTLGQGPEFLTYFQNEAQLEKSRLLSDRFSAERPKGSFSTLEIQRTEQGDSAMYLCASSTGDRGTNQPQHFGDGTRLSIL.